The 28 T cell receptor beta chains reported below all come from one sample, sequenced in a study of blood T cell repertoires in COVID-19. Using immunoSEQ multiplex PCR, the repertoire was profiled, and TCRdb retains in-frame clones only, with some absent. This sample has a few hundred thousand clones, with 80% to 85% found just once. Sequenced input: peripheral blood. These receptors were collected from a person aged 65-85 years with COVID-19, enrolled during active disease.

V gene TRBV13 combines with J gene TRBJ2-1; 7 positions agree with TRBD2. Trimming at V came to 3 bases and at J to 2 bases, leaving 4 bases not matched to a gene. The CDR3 has 15 residues. Germline assignment: CDR1 PRHDT and CDR2 FYEKMQ (reference sequence). The CDR3 spells CASSFGGGPYNEQFF. CDR3 bases: TGTGCCAGCAGCTTCGGCGGGGGACCCTACAATGAGCAGTTCTTC.

The chain couples TRBV19 to TRBJ1-5, with TRBD1 matching 12 bases. The CDR3 is made up of 15 amino acids. In germline, CDR1 is LNHDA, CDR2 SQIVND (reference sequence). J gave up 6 bases and V 5 bases, and 5 bases lay outside the gene matches. The CDR3 nucleotides read TGTGCCAGTAGTCAGGGGACAGGGGGCATTCAGCCCCAGCATTTT. The encoded protein is CASSQGTGGIQPQHF.

V gene TRBV7-2 combines with J gene TRBJ2-5, with D tentatively TRBD2 (5 bases). V lost 1 base and J 1 base, leaving 13 bases between the germline ends. CDR3 length equals 16 residues. Per germline, CDR1 SGHTA and CDR2 FQGNSA. The CDR3 spells CASSLDGMRVQETQYF. The DNA for the CDR3 is TGTGCCAGCAGCTTAGACGGGATGAGGGTCCAAGAGACCCAGTACTTC.

The J gene is TRBJ1-2, the V gene TRBV24-1; perhaps TRBD1 as D (5 bases). CDR1 and CDR2 (germline): KGHDR, SFDVKD. Trimming took off 5 bases at V and 7 bases at J, with 7 bases between the two ends. The CDR3 has 11 residues. The CDR3 sequence: CATSAGGGYTF. In DNA form, the CDR3 reads TGTGCCACCAGTGCGGGGGGTGGCTACACCTTC.

This clone has just one count. The chain combines TRBV10-3 with TRBJ2-3; 7 nucleotides match TRBD2. The CDR3 contains 17 residues. Germline values: CDR1 ENHRY, CDR2 SYGVKD. Germline trimming cut 2 bases from V and 0 bases from J; bases unmatched to any gene: 8. The CDR3 reads CAISEPAGVSSTDTQYF. The CDR3 DNA reads TGTGCCATCAGTGAGCCTGCGGGGGTCTCTAGCACAGATACGCAGTATTTT.

The chain recombines TRBV7-2 with TRBJ2-3, with 10 positions matching TRBD2. J gave up 11 bases and V 4 bases, and 12 bases lay outside the gene matches. CDR1 is SGHTA, CDR2 FQGNSA, per germline. This CDR3 has 15 residues. The CDR3 loop is CASSSIAGGWGGQYF. In DNA, the CDR3 is TGTGCCAGCAGCTCCATAGCGGGAGGTTGGGGGGGGCAGTATTTT.

V usage is TRBV11-3 and J usage is TRBJ2-2; 10 nucleotides align to TRBD2. Germline V CDR1 and CDR2: SGHNT, YENEEA. This CDR3 has 15 residues. V gave up 5 bases and J gave up 1 base; unmatched junction bases: 1. The CDR3 here is CASSQREGNTGELFF. As DNA, the CDR3 is TGTGCCAGCAGCCAGCGGGAGGGGAACACCGGGGAGCTGTTTTTT.

This chain joins TRBV28 and TRBJ2-2; 7 bases align to TRBD2. Germline V gene lookup returns CDR1 MDHEN and CDR2 SYDVKM. The CDR3 contains 14 residues. Unmatched junction bases numbered 4, after V lost 3 bases and J lost 6 bases. The CDR3 DNA reads TGTGCCAGCAGTTTGCTACGGGGGGCCGGGGAGCTGTTTTTT. Translating gives CASSLLRGAGELFF.

With respect to this clone: The sample contains more than one DNA sequence encoding this CDR3. The chain carries TRBV19 and TRBJ2-5; TRBD2 agrees at 10 bases. The V segment lost 8 bases and the J segment 5 bases; nucleotides outside the gene matches: 5. The CDR3 length is 13 residues. Per the germline V gene, CDR1 is LNHDA and CDR2 is SQIVND (reference sequence). Here the CDR3 DNA reads TGTGCCAGTCGGCTAGCGGGAGTGGAGACCCAGTACTTC. Residues: CASRLAGVETQYF.

The chain combines TRBV13 with TRBJ1-2; TRBD1 is a possible D gene (5 bases). Germline lookup yields CDR1 PRHDT and CDR2 FYEKMQ (reference sequence). The V end lost 1 base, the J end lost 8 bases, and 14 bases lay between the germline ends. The CDR3 has 14 amino acids. CDR3 sequence: CASSLVVPGGGYTF. The CDR3, as DNA: TGTGCCAGCAGCTTAGTGGTCCCGGGGGGGGGCTACACCTTC.

The V gene is TRBV7-6, the J gene TRBJ1-1, with D possibly TRBD1 on 6 matching bases. V dropped 2 bases and J dropped 2 bases, with 15 bases sitting between them. The V gene's germline CDR1 is SGHVS and CDR2 FNYEAQ. CDR3 length: 16 amino acids. This chain's CDR3 is CASSLRSRQDNTEAFF. The CDR3 coding sequence is TGTGCCAGCAGCTTACGGTCGAGACAGGATAACACTGAAGCTTTCTTT.

V gene TRBV7-3 combines with J gene TRBJ2-3, with 12 bases aligning to TRBD2. V lost 4 bases, J lost 2 bases, and 10 bases stayed unmatched. CDR3 length equals 18 residues. From germline, CDR1 is SGHTA and CDR2 FQGTGA. The CDR3 DNA reads as TGTGCCAGCAGCTGGGGGACTAGCGGGCCACAGATCACAGATACGCAGTATTTT. Protein sequence: CASSWGTSGPQITDTQYF.

The chain recombines TRBV12-3 or TRBV12-4 with TRBJ2-1; 8 nucleotides line up with TRBD1. This CDR3 spans 13 amino acids. J lost 8 bases, V lost 6 bases, and 6 bases had no gene match. Here the CDR3 DNA reads TGTGCCAGCAGCCAGGGGGCTTTCGATGAGCAGTTCTTC. Encoded protein: CASSQGAFDEQFF.

A few counts support this clone. The J gene is TRBJ1-4, the V gene TRBV19, with D perhaps TRBD1 (6 bases). V was cut by 7 bases and J by 3 bases, with 15 bases left in between. The length of the CDR3 is 15 residues. Looked up from germline, CDR1 is LNHDA and CDR2 is SQIVND (reference sequence). The CDR3 spells CASNPGARANEKLFF. The CDR3 DNA is TGTGCCAGTAACCCAGGGGCCAGGGCTAATGAAAAACTGTTTTTT.

V usage is TRBV19 and J usage is TRBJ2-4; a possible D gene is TRBD2 (6 bases). Germline V gene data show CDR1 as LNHDA and CDR2 as SQIVND (reference sequence). Trimming pared 6 bases from V and 6 bases from J, leaving 15 bases between. The CDR3 totals 14 residues. The CDR3 spells CASSWGVRGNIQYF. The CDR3 DNA follows: TGTGCCAGTAGCTGGGGGGTACGGGGAAACATTCAGTACTTC.

The V gene is TRBV6-6, the J gene TRBJ2-7; D perhaps matches TRBD2 (5 bases). V shed 5 bases and J shed 1 base, with 12 bases lying between them. CDR1 and CDR2 from the germline V gene are MNHNY and SVGAGI (reference sequence). The CDR3 contains 14 residues. CDR3 protein: CASSMIRDSYEQYF. In DNA form, the CDR3 reads TGTGCCAGCAGTATGATCCGGGATTCCTACGAGCAGTACTTC.

The J gene is TRBJ2-7, the V gene TRBV2, with TRBD1 as a possible D gene (5 bases). This CDR3 comprises 16 residues. The V gene's germline CDR1 is SNHLY and CDR2 FYNNEI. V shed 7 bases and J shed 1 base, with 20 bases lying between them. CDR3 in amino acids: CASTWGRERASYEQYF. DNA of the CDR3: TGTGCCAGCACCTGGGGCAGGGAAAGAGCGTCCTACGAGCAGTACTTC.

The chain has TRBV2 and TRBJ2-3, with 8 bases that match TRBD2. This CDR3 has 14 residues. Germline-derived CDR1 and CDR2 are SNHLY and FYNNEI. The V segment lost 6 bases and the J segment 5 bases; nucleotides outside the gene matches: 7. For the CDR3, the DNA is TGTGCCAGCAGGCGGGGGGCCGGAGAAGATACGCAGTATTTT. As protein: CASRRGAGEDTQYF.

This chain links TRBV7-2 with TRBJ2-3; possibly TRBD1 for D (5 bases). Per germline, CDR1 SGHTA and CDR2 FQGNSA. V was shortened by 5 bases and J by 2 bases, with 14 bases between the two germline ends. The CDR3 spans 15 residues. The chain's CDR3 is CASSPRQRNTDTQYF. CDR3 bases: TGTGCCAGCAGCCCACGACAGCGAAACACAGATACGCAGTATTTT.

The V gene is TRBV14, the J gene TRBJ2-5, with D hard to call. Germline V gives CDR1 SGHDN, CDR2 FVKESK. The CDR3 is 13 residues long. V was pared by 1 base and J by 4 bases, with 7 bases between. CDR3 region: CASSQVRRETQYF. The DNA of the CDR3 is TGTGCCAGCAGCCAAGTAAGGAGAGAGACCCAGTACTTC.

The chain carries TRBV5-1 and TRBJ1-2; D may be TRBD1 (6 bases). CDR3 length: 11 residues. The germline V and J ends were trimmed by 7 bases and 5 bases, with 9 bases remaining between them. Germline loops: CDR1 SGHRS, CDR2 YFSETQ. CDR3 bases: TGCGCCAGCCGACAGGAGTATGGCTACACCTTC. Amino acids: CASRQEYGYTF.

This clone occurred a few times. The chain carries TRBV7-2 and TRBJ2-1; 7 bases align to TRBD2. V lost 6 bases, J lost 3 bases, and 14 bases stayed unmatched. Germline V gives CDR1 SGHTA, CDR2 FQGNSA. There are 17 residues in the CDR3. CDR3 sequence reads: CASSRNMGRGLYNEQFF. The CDR3 bases are TGTGCCAGCAGTCGTAATATGGGGAGGGGCCTCTACAATGAGCAGTTCTTC.

The rearrangement links TRBV9 to TRBJ2-2; D is possibly TRBD2 (6 bases). The CDR3 totals 18 residues. The V gene lost 4 bases and the J gene lost 5 bases, with 24 bases spanning the gap. Germline values: CDR1 SGDLS, CDR2 YYNGEE. CDR3 protein: CASSLSGGAGRMTGELFF. The CDR3 nucleotides read TGTGCCAGCAGCTTAAGCGGCGGTGCGGGGCGCATGACCGGGGAGCTGTTTTTT.

This clone was counted only a few times. The gene calls are TRBV23-1 and TRBJ2-7; perhaps TRBD2 as D (6 bases). TRBV23-1 is labeled an ORF, and its function is uncertain. The CDR3 is 13 residues long. The ends were cut back, 8 bases at V and 0 bases at J, with 11 bases in the middle. CDR3: CASRDWHSYEQYF. The DNA of the CDR3 is TGCGCCAGCCGGGACTGGCACTCCTACGAGCAGTACTTC.

The chain carries TRBV9 and TRBJ2-4, with D tentatively TRBD1 (5 bases). Germline V gene data show CDR1 as SGDLS and CDR2 as YYNGEE. This CDR3 comprises 15 residues. V gave up 4 bases and J gave up 1 base, with 12 bases separating them. CDR3 sequence reads: CASSRGAGAKNIQYF. The DNA of the CDR3 is TGTGCCAGCAGCCGTGGGGCTGGGGCCAAAAACATTCAGTACTTC.

The chain recombines TRBV6-2 or TRBV6-3 with TRBJ2-3; perhaps TRBD2 as D (7 bases). CDR1 MNHEY and CDR2 SVGEGT come from the germline V gene. The CDR3 covers 18 residues. The V and J ends lost 6 bases and 0 bases respectively, with 22 bases between them. CDR3 loop: CASSPHPGGSLSTDTQYF. The CDR3 coding sequence is TGTGCCAGCAGCCCGCATCCGGGGGGCAGTCTTAGCACAGATACGCAGTATTTT.

Written as DNA, the CDR3 is TGTGCCAGCAGCCAAGTCAGGGGCGCGAACACCGGGGAGCTGTTTTTT. It is translated as CASSQVRGANTGELFF. The gene calls are TRBV14 and TRBJ2-2; weak D call: TRBD1 (6 bases). There are 16 residues in the CDR3. V was clipped by 1 base and J by 0 bases, with 9 bases between them. From germline, CDR1 is SGHDN and CDR2 FVKESK.

J is TRBJ2-3 and V is TRBV7-7, with 8 bases identical to TRBD1. V dropped 2 bases and J dropped 8; count of bases not matched to a gene: 12. The germline V gene encodes CDR1 SSHAT and CDR2 FNYEAQ (reference sequence). The CDR3 runs 16 residues. The CDR3 DNA reads as TGTGCCAGCAGCTTATCTGCCCCGGGGACAGGAGGTACGCAGTATTTT. Translated, it gives CASSLSAPGTGGTQYF.